The 9 T cell receptor beta chains in this list originate from one sample, sequenced in a study of T cells after yellow fever vaccination. TCRdb processed the 5' RACE reads anew with MiXCR; each CDR3 protein has one entry. The sample includes roughly 500,000 distinct CDR3 sequences, approximately 21% of them seen just once. The sample in question was PBMCs, obtained 15 days after the yellow fever booster vaccination. All receptors derive from a man in his thirties or forties who received the YFV17D yellow fever vaccine.

This clonotype was seen a few times. V is TRBV19 and J is TRBJ2-1, with TRBD2 as a possible D gene (5 bases). Trimming stripped 8 bases from V and 6 bases from J, with 26 bases between. This CDR3 spans 17 amino acids. CDR1 is LNHDA, CDR2 SQIVND, per germline (reference sequence). CDR3 coding DNA: TGTGCCAGTGCGCGGGCGCGAAGTGGGATCCGTTTCAATGAGCAGTTCTTC. It specifies CASARARSGIRFNEQFF.

The J gene is TRBJ1-1, the V gene TRBV12-3 or TRBV12-4; 9 positions match TRBD1. Germline trimming cut 7 bases from V and 3 bases from J; bases unmatched to any gene: 6. The CDR3 is 14 amino acids. The CDR3 DNA reads TGTGCCAGCACCCGGACAGGGGTAGACACTGAAGCTTTCTTT. This gives the protein CASTRTGVDTEAFF.

A few counts support this clonotype. The chain recombines TRBV20-1 with TRBJ2-1; 7 nucleotides align to TRBD2. This CDR3 region has 16 residues. CDR1 DFQATT and CDR2 SNEGSKA come from the germline V gene (reference sequence). J lost 0 bases, V lost 3 bases, and 8 bases had no gene match. The CDR3: CSASSPGLSSYNEQFF. The CDR3 DNA is TGCAGTGCTAGTTCCCCGGGACTAAGCTCCTACAATGAGCAGTTCTTC.

The rearrangement joins TRBV4-3 to TRBJ2-7; D could derive from TRBD1 or TRBD2 (5 bases each). This CDR3 is built from 15 residues. Germline-derived CDR1 and CDR2 are LGHNA and YSLEER. Trimming left V 1 base short and J 0 bases short, with 10 bases between. The CDR3 bases are TGCGCCAGCAGCCAAGGGAGGACACCCTCCTACGAGCAGTACTTC. This gives the protein CASSQGRTPSYEQYF.

This clonotype was seen a few times. The chain recombines TRBV6-6 with TRBJ2-7; D possibly matches TRBD1 or TRBD2 (5 bases each). The CDR3 has 13 amino acids. The germline V gene has CDR1 MNHNY and CDR2 SVGAGI (reference sequence). The V end lost 4 bases, the J end lost 2 bases, and 9 bases lay between the germline ends. Here the CDR3 DNA reads TGTGCCAGCAGTTGGGACCCCGCCTACGAGCAGTACTTC. Its protein is CASSWDPAYEQYF.

The chain carries TRBV20-1 and TRBJ2-7; 10 nucleotides line up with TRBD2. Trimming removed 2 bases from V and 6 bases from J; junction bases left unmatched: 10. This CDR3 spans 15 amino acids. Germline V gene sequence: CDR1 DFQATT, CDR2 SNEGSKA (reference sequence). The CDR3 sequence is CSARNPSGRIAEQYF. In DNA, the CDR3 is TGCAGTGCTAGAAACCCTAGCGGGAGAATAGCCGAGCAGTACTTC.

The chain uses TRBV12-3 or TRBV12-4 and TRBJ1-5, with 8 nucleotides matching TRBD1. V shed 6 bases, J shed 5 bases, and the junction held 15 bases outside the gene matches. The CDR3 is 17 amino acids. The CDR3 here is CASSPGLGTGRYQPQHF. As DNA, the CDR3 is TGTGCCAGCAGCCCCGGTCTAGGGACAGGAAGATATCAGCCCCAGCATTTT.

This clonotype has more than one count but fewer than ten. The chain couples TRBV7-2 to TRBJ2-4; 7 nucleotides line up with TRBD2. Germline CDR1 and CDR2: SGHTA and FQGNSA. The CDR3 has 14 residues. The J segment lost 5 bases and the V segment lost 2 bases, leaving 3 bases of the junction unmatched. The CDR3 DNA follows: TGTGCCAGCAGCTTATCGGGAGGTGAAAACATTCAGTACTTC. It encodes CASSLSGGENIQYF.

This clonotype occurred many times. The rearrangement links TRBV18 to TRBJ2-7; TRBD1 matches at 7 bases. Germline values: CDR1 KGHSH, CDR2 LQKENI. The CDR3 sequence is 14 residues long. V lost 2 bases, J lost 2 bases, and 3 bases stayed unmatched. The CDR3 nucleotides are TGTGCCAGCTCACCAGGGACAGTAACCTACGAGCAGTACTTC. Residues: CASSPGTVTYEQYF. The whole variable domain, remainder taken from reference TRBV18 and TRBJ2-7, is NAGVMQNPRHLVRRRGQEARLRCSPMKGHSHVYWYRQLPEEGLKFMVYLQKENIIDESGMPKERFSAEFPKEGPSILRIQQVVRGDSAAYFCASSPGTVTYEQYFGPGTRLTVT.